The table lists the clone carrying this TCR beta chain with many counts. These data are taken from a study of quantifying T cell responses using KT2 cells. Overall study context: TCR alpha and beta constant-region primers primed reverse transcription of RNA.

An oligo carrying a UMI was ligated to the cDNA 3' end. The first PCR ran 3 to 5 cycles with an equimolar RC1.1 and RC1.2 beta primer mix. TCRdb ran MiXCR on the UMI-ligation and nested PCR reads and lists one entry per CDR3 protein. The profile covers fewer than 45,000 distinct CDR3 sequences, with over 15% appearing a single time and roughly two fifths taken by the ten largest. Germline assignment: CDR1 MNHNY and CDR2 SVGAGI (reference sequence). Germline trimming cut 7 bases from V and 13 bases from J; bases unmatched to any gene: 15. The CDR3 totals 13 residues. The sequencing sample was made of PBMCs spiked with cells of the T cell clone KT2. This receptor was obtained from a human donor. V usage is TRBV6-6 and J usage is TRBJ1-1; 7 bases line up with TRBD1. The CDR3 loop reads CASTRQGLPGSFF. The CDR3 DNA follows: TGTGCCAGCACACGACAGGGCCTACCCGGGAGTTTCTTT.